This T cell receptor (beta chain) comes out of a study of CD8 T cells in Susac syndrome. Roughly 0.45 to 1 ug RNA was reverse transcribed with random hexamers. TCRdb re-analysed the immunoSEQ multiplex PCR reads in MiXCR, keeping a single row per CDR3 protein. The top ten clones hold 0.45% to 0.55% of a sample with about 76,000 distinct CDR3 sequences, around 93% of them seen once. CDR3 length: 16 amino acids. Trimming left V 6 bases short and J 0 bases short, with 18 bases between. Germline CDR1 KGHSH, CDR2 LQKENI. Fulfillment of recently defined diagnostic criteria for definite or probable disease was shown by the patients with Susac syndrome.

Sample: CD8+ T cells from PBMCs. This receptor was obtained from a human donor with Susac syndrome. This sequence joins TRBV18 and TRBJ2-7, with D unclear. The CDR3 DNA is TGTGCCAGCTCCCCCGTCGGGCAGCCCAGCTCCTACGAGCAGTACTTC. Translated: CASSPVGQPSSYEQYF.